This T cell receptor (beta chain) was recovered during a study of regulatory T cells in long-lasting Graves disease (dated by TCRdb to the early 2020s). A note on the overall study: Persistent Graves' disease was defined as antithyroid drug treatment for over 5 years with persistently positive TSH receptor autoantibodies. A total of about 35 samples underwent TCR sequencing: around 13 from persistent and around 20 from newly diagnosed Graves' disease patients. Antithyroid drugs had been taken for ten to twelve years on average by persistent Graves' disease patients in the clinical cohort. The study was conducted in China and was registered as a clinical trial. Patients with persistent Graves' disease were compared with patients with newly diagnosed Graves' disease using TCR sequencing and RNA sequencing of peripheral blood.

Here is what the overall study found, with its caveats: Preferential use of TRBV28, TRBJ1-2 and TRBJ2-5 was observed in persistent disease, whereas TRBV20-1 and TRBJ2-1 were favored in newly diagnosed disease. Persistent Graves' disease patients showed lower TCR Shannon entropy and fewer highly expanded clones than newly diagnosed patients, suggesting clonal expansion. Sequencing and analysis were limited to the TCR beta chain. The authors acknowledged the small sample size as a limitation that may reduce accuracy. Patients with persistent disease shared more public clonotypes (approximately 2,500) than newly diagnosed patients did (about 970). Peripheral blood alone was examined, since thyroid tissue, which constituted the primary lesion, could not be accessed.

The time point label, read with the paper, signifies: persistent/refractory GD, antithyroid drugs over 5 years with positive TRAb. For both TCR sequencing and RNA sequencing, RNA was extracted from PBMCs in TRIzol. The diagnosis of Graves' disease followed American Thyroid Association guidelines. Patients for the study were recruited at an endocrinology department in Xi'an, China. Each patient gave roughly 10 milliliters of peripheral blood, collected in an EDTA anticoagulant tube. Ficoll Paque Plus density gradient separation was used to isolate PBMCs, and no additional T cell sorting was done. An Agilent 2100 Bioanalyzer and agarose gel were used to check RNA quality, and a NanoDrop 2000 was used to measure RNA concentration. The CDR3 measures 12 amino acids from cysteine to phenylalanine. Of the read, only the CDR3 DNA is kept; its 36 bases are in frame from base 1. CDR1 and CDR2, per the germline V gene (reference sequence), are LNHDA and SQIVND. Between the V and J ends, shortened by 1 base and 6 bases respectively, the junction contains 6 bases.

This clonotype was seen a handful of times. The antigen it recognizes is unknown. The sample holds no much larger clone one base away, and base qualities are not on file. Receptor libraries were prepared by multiplex PCR. The sequencing machine was an Illumina HiSeq 4000. To build TCR beta libraries, CDR3 regions were amplified by Arm-PCR using iRepertoire HTBI primers. Before sequencing, the PCR products underwent gel purification. On the authors' methods: Gene usage analysis of CDR3 amino acid clonotypes relied on the 60 or so TRBV and about 15 TRBJ segments identified across samples. COPE and FqMerger were used to merge filtered high-quality paired reads into contigs. Contigs were aligned with BLAST to IMGT TRBV, TRBD and TRBJ reference genes, and CDR3 was defined per IMGT. Highly expanded clones were defined as clonotypes with a frequency above 0.1%. Shannon entropy was used to measure repertoire diversity, and the Gini coefficient was used to measure V-J evenness. A clonotype was considered public if more than one individual shared it. TCRdb ran its own pipeline on the public reads, namely fastp trimming at Q25 and MiXCR clone calling, and kept in-frame beta chains. Rows matching on CDR3 protein sequence are summarized as one entry with the most common DNA and genes. These V and J calls originate from TCRdb's pipeline instead of the authors' own analysis. The sample data list more than 650,000 distinct CDR3 sequences, and approximately 31% of these were observed just once. Under 50% of the sample lies in the top ten.

The sample was peripheral blood mononuclear cells (PBMCs), taken when the disease was refractory, from a patient treated with antithyroid drugs. The clonotype comes from a female donor with Graves disease. Here the chain combines TRBV19 and TRBJ1-2; no D gene can be assigned with confidence. CDR3 sequence: CASSIASDGYTF. The nucleotide sequence reads as follows: TGTGCCAGTAGTATAGCTTCGGATGGCTACACCTTC. Where the CDR3 stops, the reference TRBV19 and TRBJ1-2 genes take over; the full variable domain is DGGITQSPKYLFRKEGQNVTLSCEQNLNHDAMYWYRQDPGQGLRLIYYSQIVNDFQKGDIAEGYSVSREKKESFPLTVTSAQKNPTAFYLCASSIASDGYTFGSGTRLTVV.